What follows are 5 T cell receptor beta chains derived from one specimen sequenced in a study of beta chain features in type 1 diabetes. The entirety of the isolated RNA underwent reverse transcription, so expressed TCRB transcripts were sequenced. Clones were sequenced by immunoSEQ multiplex PCR, and TCRdb holds only the in-frame ones, with some missing. The data contain hundreds of thousands of clones, 10% to 15% of them seen just once; the ten biggest clones take up approximately 0.015%. Source material: naive CD4+ T cells from blood. These receptors all come from a man between 18 and 29 years old in good health.

This clone has more than one count but fewer than ten. The chain joins TRBV7-9 to TRBJ1-4, with TRBD1 matching over 8 bases. The V segment lost 10 bases and the J segment 8 bases; nucleotides outside the gene matches: 18. There are 16 residues in the CDR3. From germline, CDR1 is SEHNR and CDR2 FQNEAQ (reference sequence). CDR3 loop: CATDESWTGRGEKLFF. As DNA, the CDR3 is TGTGCCACCGACGAATCCTGGACAGGGAGGGGAGAAAAACTGTTTTTT. Filled out from reference TRBV7-9 and TRBJ1-4, the complete variable domain reads DTGVSQNPRHKITKRGQNVTFRCDPISEHNRLYWYRQTLGQGPEFLTYFQNEAQLEKSRLLSDRFSAERPKGSFSTLEIQRTEQGDSAMYLCATDESWTGRGEKLFFGSGTQLSVL.

This sequence joins TRBV7-8 and TRBJ1-2; D gene uncertain. The CDR3 runs to 13 residues. V was cut by 1 base and J by 8 bases, with 11 bases left in between. CDR1 and CDR2 from the germline V gene are SGHVS and FQNEAQ. The DNA for the CDR3 is TGTGCCAGCAGCTTAGGCCGGGAGGAAGGCTACACCTTC. Its translation is CASSLGREEGYTF. Full variable domain (missing parts from reference TRBV7-8 and TRBJ1-2): GAGVSQSPRYKVAKRGQDVALRCDPISGHVSLFWYQQALGQGPEFLTYFQNEAQLDKSGLPSDRFFAERPEGSVSTLKIQRTQQEDSAVYLCASSLGREEGYTFGSGTRLTVV.

This clone has only a few counts. This chain uses TRBV30 with TRBJ2-7, with TRBD2 identical over 7 bases. Germline-derived CDR1 and CDR2 are GTSNPN and SVGIG (reference sequence). CDR3 length: 13 amino acids. The trim removed 4 bases at V and 7 bases at J, leaving 10 bases unmatched. CDR3 residues: CAWTPGGSGEQYF. In DNA, the CDR3 is TGTGCCTGGACCCCGGGGGGAAGTGGTGAGCAGTACTTC.

This clone turned up a few times. The rearrangement links TRBV7-3 to TRBJ2-1, with 8 bases identical to TRBD2. The CDR3 is 16 amino acids. J lost 4 bases, V lost 5 bases, and 10 bases had no gene match. Germline CDR1 reads SGHTA; CDR2 reads FQGTGA. The CDR3 spells CASSRLATRPYNEQFF. The CDR3 DNA sequence: TGTGCCAGCAGCCGACTAGCGACGCGACCTTACAATGAGCAGTTCTTC.

V usage is TRBV6-5 and J usage is TRBJ2-1; 7 nucleotides line up with TRBD2. J was trimmed by 0 bases and V by 2 bases; bases with no gene match: 1. From germline, CDR1 is MNHEY and CDR2 SVGAGI. This CDR3 is built from 15 residues. CDR3 amino acids: CASSYGGGSYNEQFF. For the CDR3, the DNA is TGTGCCAGCAGTTACGGCGGGGGCTCCTACAATGAGCAGTTCTTC.